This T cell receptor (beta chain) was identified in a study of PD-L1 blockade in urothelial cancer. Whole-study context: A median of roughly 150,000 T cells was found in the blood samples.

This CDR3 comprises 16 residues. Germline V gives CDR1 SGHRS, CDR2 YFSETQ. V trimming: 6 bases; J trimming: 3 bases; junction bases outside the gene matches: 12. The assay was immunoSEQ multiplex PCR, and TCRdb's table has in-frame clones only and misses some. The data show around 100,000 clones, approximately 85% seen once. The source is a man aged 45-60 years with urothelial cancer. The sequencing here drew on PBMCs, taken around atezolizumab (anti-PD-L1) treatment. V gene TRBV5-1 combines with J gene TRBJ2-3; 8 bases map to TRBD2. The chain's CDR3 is CASTILSGSGTDTQYF. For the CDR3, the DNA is TGCGCCAGCACCATACTAAGCGGGAGTGGGACAGATACGCAGTATTTT.